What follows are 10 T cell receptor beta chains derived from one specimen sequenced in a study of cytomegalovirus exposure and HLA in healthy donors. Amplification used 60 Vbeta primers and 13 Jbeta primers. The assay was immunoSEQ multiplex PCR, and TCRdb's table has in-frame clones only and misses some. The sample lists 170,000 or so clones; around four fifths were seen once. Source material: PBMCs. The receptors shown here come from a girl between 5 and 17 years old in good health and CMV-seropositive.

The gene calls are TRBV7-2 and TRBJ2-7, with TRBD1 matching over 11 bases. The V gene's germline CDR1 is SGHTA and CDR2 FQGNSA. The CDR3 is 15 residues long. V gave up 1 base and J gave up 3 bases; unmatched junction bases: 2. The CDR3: CASSLGGTGGYEQYF. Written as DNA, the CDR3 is TGTGCCAGCAGCTTAGGTGGGACAGGGGGCTACGAGCAGTACTTC.

CDR3 DNA: TGTGCCAGCAGTGAAACAGCAGGGGTCAATGAAAAACTGTTTTTT. Its translation is CASSETAGVNEKLFF. The V call is TRBV2, the J call TRBJ1-4, with TRBD1 as a possible D gene (6 bases). The CDR3 runs to 15 residues. Trimming left V 2 bases short and J 5 bases short, with 12 bases between. Looked up from germline, CDR1 is SNHLY and CDR2 is FYNNEI. Filled out from reference TRBV2 and TRBJ1-4, the complete variable domain reads EPEVTQTPSHQVTQMGQEVILRCVPISNHLYFYWYRQILGQKVEFLVSFYNNEISEKSEIFDDQFSVERPDGSNFTLKIRSTKLEDSAMYFCASSETAGVNEKLFFGSGTQLSVL.

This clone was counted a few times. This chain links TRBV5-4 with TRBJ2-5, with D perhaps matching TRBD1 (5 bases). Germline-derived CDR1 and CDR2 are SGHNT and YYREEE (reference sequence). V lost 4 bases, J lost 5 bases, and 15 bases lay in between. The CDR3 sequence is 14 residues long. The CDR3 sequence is CASSLPGKGETQYF. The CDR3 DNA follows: TGTGCCAGCAGCCTCCCAGGGAAAGGGGAGACCCAGTACTTC.

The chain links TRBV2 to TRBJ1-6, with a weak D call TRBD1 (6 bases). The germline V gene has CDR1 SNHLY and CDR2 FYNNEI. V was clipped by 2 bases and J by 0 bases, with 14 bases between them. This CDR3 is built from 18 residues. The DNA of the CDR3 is TGTGCCAGCAGTGAACCGAACAGGGCGAGCTCCTATAATTCACCCCTCCACTTT. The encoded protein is CASSEPNRASSYNSPLHF.

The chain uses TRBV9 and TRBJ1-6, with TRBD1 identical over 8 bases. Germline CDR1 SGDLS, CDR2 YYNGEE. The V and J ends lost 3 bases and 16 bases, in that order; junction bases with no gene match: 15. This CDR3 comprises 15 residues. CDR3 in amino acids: CASSASGTGTSSLHF. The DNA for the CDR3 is TGTGCCAGCAGCGCCTCCGGGACAGGAACCTCCTCACTCCACTTT. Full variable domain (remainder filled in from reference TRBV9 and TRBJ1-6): DSGVTQTPKHLITATGQRVTLRCSPRSGDLSVYWYQQSLDQGLQFLIQYYNGEERAKGNILERFSAQQFPDLHSELNLSSLELGDSALYFCASSASGTGTSSLHFGNGTRLTVT.

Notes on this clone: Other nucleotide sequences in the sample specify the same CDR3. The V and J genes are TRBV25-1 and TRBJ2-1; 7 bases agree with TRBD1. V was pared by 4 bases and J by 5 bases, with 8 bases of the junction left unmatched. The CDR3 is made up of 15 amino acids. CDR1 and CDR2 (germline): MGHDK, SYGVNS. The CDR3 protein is CASSADRERDNEQFF. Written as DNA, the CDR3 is TGTGCCAGCAGTGCTGACAGGGAGAGGGACAATGAGCAGTTCTTC.

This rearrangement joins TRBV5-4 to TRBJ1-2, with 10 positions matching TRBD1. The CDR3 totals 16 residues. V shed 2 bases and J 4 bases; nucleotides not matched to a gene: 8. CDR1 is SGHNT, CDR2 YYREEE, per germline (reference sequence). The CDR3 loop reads CASSFHPGQGTYGYTF. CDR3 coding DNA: TGTGCCAGCAGCTTTCATCCGGGACAGGGGACCTATGGCTACACCTTC.

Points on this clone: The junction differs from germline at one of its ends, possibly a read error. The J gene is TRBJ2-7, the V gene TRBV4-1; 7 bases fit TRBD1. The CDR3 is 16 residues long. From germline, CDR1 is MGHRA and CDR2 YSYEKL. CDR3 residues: CASGQQTGYTVVEQYF. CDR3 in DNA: TGCGCCAGCGGCCAACAGACAGGGTATACCGTCGTCGAGCAGTACTTC.

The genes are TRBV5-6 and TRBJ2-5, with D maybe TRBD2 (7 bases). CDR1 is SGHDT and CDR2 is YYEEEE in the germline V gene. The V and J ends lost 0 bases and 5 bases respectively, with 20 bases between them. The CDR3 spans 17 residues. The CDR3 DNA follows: TGTGCCAGCAGCTTGGGAGGCGGGGGACACGGAGGGGAGACCCAGTACTTC. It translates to CASSLGGGGHGGETQYF. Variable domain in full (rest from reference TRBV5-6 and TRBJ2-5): DAGVTQSPTHLIKTRGQQVTLRCSPKSGHDTVSWYQQALGQGPQFIFQYYEEEERQRGNFPDRFSGHQFPNYSSELNVNALLLGDSALYLCASSLGGGGHGGETQYFGPGTRLLVL.

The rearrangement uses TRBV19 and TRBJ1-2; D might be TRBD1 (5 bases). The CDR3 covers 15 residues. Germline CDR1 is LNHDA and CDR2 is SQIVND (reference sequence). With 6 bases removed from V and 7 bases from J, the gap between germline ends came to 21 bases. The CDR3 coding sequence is TGTGCCAGTAGCACGGGGGACGGCGTCCGGCGTGGCTACACCTTC. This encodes CASSTGDGVRRGYTF.